Below are 5 T cell receptor beta chains sequenced from a single sample in a study of blood T cell repertoires in COVID-19. Generated by immunoSEQ multiplex PCR, the TCRdb table keeps only in-frame clones and is missing some. The table lists 35,000 to 45,000 clones, roughly 80% of them singletons. Source material: peripheral blood. All receptors come from a man in his 70s with acute or convalescent COVID-19.

This clone has a handful of counts. The chain combines TRBV19 with TRBJ1-1, with TRBD1 matching over 8 bases. The length of the CDR3 is 13 residues. Germline V gene data show CDR1 as LNHDA and CDR2 as SQIVND (reference sequence). After removal of 7 bases from V and 4 bases from J, the junction contained 5 bases not matched to a gene. CDR3 sequence: CASNRQGFTEAFF. In DNA form, the CDR3 reads TGTGCCAGTAATAGACAGGGGTTCACTGAAGCTTTCTTT. The whole variable domain, remainder taken from reference TRBV19 and TRBJ1-1, is DGGITQSPKYLFRKEGQNVTLSCEQNLNHDAMYWYRQDPGQGLRLIYYSQIVNDFQKGDIAEGYSVSREKKESFPLTVTSAQKNPTAFYLCASNRQGFTEAFFGQGTRLTVV.

A few counts support this clone. The rearrangement uses TRBV4-2 and TRBJ2-6; D possibly corresponds to TRBD2 (5 bases). Germline V lookup: CDR1 LGHNA, CDR2 YNFKEQ. CDR3 length equals 16 residues. The ends were cut back, 5 bases at V and 0 bases at J, with 11 bases in the middle. CDR3 DNA: TGTGCCAGCAGCGCGGACGGGAACTCTGGGGCCAACGTCCTGACTTTC. It yields the protein CASSADGNSGANVLTF.

The rearrangement joins TRBV6-5 to TRBJ1-2, with D possibly being TRBD1 (6 bases). Trimming pared 0 bases from V and 5 bases from J, leaving 13 bases between. The length of the CDR3 is 15 residues. CDR1 is MNHEY, CDR2 SVGAGI, per germline. CDR3 protein: CASSYSGGGGYGYTF. In nucleotides, the CDR3 is TGTGCCAGCAGTTACTCTGGGGGCGGTGGATATGGCTACACCTTC.

The gene calls are TRBV6-5 and TRBJ2-3; a weak D match, TRBD2 (6 bases). The V gene's germline CDR1 is MNHEY and CDR2 SVGAGI. The ends were cut back, 2 bases at V and 8 bases at J, with 14 bases in the middle. The CDR3 runs 14 residues. CDR3 in DNA: TGTGCCAGCAGTTACGACGGGGTGCGGGGTACGCAGTATTTT. This gives the protein CASSYDGVRGTQYF.

V and J are TRBV28 and TRBJ2-1; 8 bases are shared with TRBD2. Germline V gene data show CDR1 as MDHEN and CDR2 as SYDVKM. This CDR3 contains 14 residues. Trimming removed 8 bases from V and 4 bases from J; junction bases left unmatched: 7. The CDR3 DNA sequence: TGTGCCAGCGATATAGCGGGGCGATACAATGAGCAGTTCTTC. Its protein product is CASDIAGRYNEQFF.